This T cell receptor beta chain was captured by sequencing in a study of neoadjuvant nivolumab and ipilimumab in lung cancer. About the study: The combination arm added day-1 ipilimumab 1 mg/kg to nivolumab 3 mg/kg on days 1, 15, 29. Study-wide results and caveats: TCR richness and clonality were higher in tumors than adjacent uninvolved lung. Only a small number of samples underwent TCR sequencing. Pathologic regression was not significantly tied to TCR clonality.

Germline loops: CDR1 SGDLS, CDR2 YYNGEE. The V segment lost 0 bases and the J segment 5 bases; nucleotides outside the gene matches: 8. This CDR3 spans 17 amino acids. Method: immunoSEQ multiplex PCR; TCRdb's copy keeps in-frame clones and lacks some. This table holds 15,000 to 20,000 clones, 70% to 80% found once. This clone showed up just once. Its specificity is unknown. This TCR derives from an adult with non-small cell lung cancer. Here the sequenced sample was tumor tissue, taken after neoadjuvant nivolumab, alone or with ipilimumab, at or shortly before surgery. V usage is TRBV9 and J usage is TRBJ2-3, with 11 bases fitting TRBD2. The CDR3 is CASSVGDLAGGLDTQYF. CDR3 sequence (DNA): TGTGCCAGCAGCGTAGGGGATCTAGCGGGGGGTCTAGATACGCAGTATTTT.